A selection of T cell receptor beta chains follows, all from one sample in a study of T cells in Graves' hyperthyroidism and ophthalmopathy. In TCRdb, the multiplex PCR reads were re-called with MiXCR into one record per CDR3 protein. This table holds around 450,000 distinct CDR3 sequences, approximately 14% found once. Sequencing was carried out using blood. The receptors stem from a woman aged 18 to 35 with Graves' hyperthyroidism. The CDR3 runs from the conserved cysteine through the conserved F or W. The order of the fields is V gene, D gene, clone size, J gene, CDR3 DNA, CDR3 protein. A D gene is named only where the DNA matches it firmly. Expanded clones are given a class, and other clones once, few, many or no size at all.

v_call: TRBV9; d_call: TRBD1; clone_size: few; j_call: TRBJ1-2; cdr3_nt: TGTGCCAGCAGCGACCCGATCCGGGACAGGGGGATCTATGGCTACACCTTC; cdr3_aa: CASSDPIRDRGIYGYTF
v_call: TRBV5-1; d_call: TRBD1; clone_size: .; j_call: TRBJ2-3; cdr3_nt: TGCGCCAGCGGTCAGAGAGGGGGCGCCGGCACAGATACGCAGTATTTT; cdr3_aa: CASGQRGGAGTDTQYF
v_call: TRBV3-1; d_call: .; clone_size: many; j_call: TRBJ1-2; cdr3_nt: TGTGCCAGCAGCCCCCTCGGGACCGATGGCTACACCTTC; cdr3_aa: CASSPLGTDGYTF
v_call: TRBV6-5; d_call: TRBD2; clone_size: .; j_call: TRBJ2-2; cdr3_nt: TGTGCCAGCAGTTACTCTACTAGCGGGGCGAACACCGGGGAGCTGTTTTTT; cdr3_aa: CASSYSTSGANTGELFF
v_call: TRBV5-8; d_call: TRBD1; clone_size: few; j_call: TRBJ2-1; cdr3_nt: TGTGCCAGCAGCTTCCCGGGACAGGTTATCAATGAGCAGTTCTTC; cdr3_aa: CASSFPGQVINEQFF
v_call: TRBV7-2; d_call: TRBD2; clone_size: many; j_call: TRBJ2-3; cdr3_nt: TGTGCCAGCAGACGGGGACTAGCGGGTAGTGATACGCAGTATTTT; cdr3_aa: CASRRGLAGSDTQYF
v_call: TRBV5-1; d_call: .; clone_size: many; j_call: TRBJ1-5; cdr3_nt: TGCGCCAGCAGCTTGGTCGTCGGTCAGCCCCAGCATTTT; cdr3_aa: CASSLVVGQPQHF
v_call: TRBV28; d_call: TRBD1; clone_size: many; j_call: TRBJ2-5; cdr3_nt: TGTGCCAGCAGTGGGGACAGAGAGGAGGAGACCCAGTACTTC; cdr3_aa: CASSGDREEETQYF
v_call: TRBV7-8; d_call: TRBD1; clone_size: .; j_call: TRBJ2-4; cdr3_nt: TGTGCCAGCAGCCCCCCCGGGACAGGGGGCGAGTATGCCAAAAACATTCAGTACTTC; cdr3_aa: CASSPPGTGGEYAKNIQYF
v_call: TRBV20-1; d_call: TRBD2; clone_size: many; j_call: TRBJ2-3; cdr3_nt: TGCAGTGCGATAGCGGGGGGCGGTACAGATACGCAGTATTTT; cdr3_aa: CSAIAGGGTDTQYF
v_call: TRBV19; d_call: TRBD1; clone_size: .; j_call: TRBJ1-5; cdr3_nt: TGTGCCAGTACGGACAGGACGTCTCAGCCCCAGCATTTT; cdr3_aa: CASTDRTSQPQHF
v_call: TRBV7-6; d_call: TRBD1; clone_size: many; j_call: TRBJ1-1; cdr3_nt: TGTGCCAGCAGCTTACATCGTCAGGGGGCAGGTACTGAAGCTTTCTTT; cdr3_aa: CASSLHRQGAGTEAFF
v_call: TRBV18; d_call: .; clone_size: .; j_call: TRBJ2-6; cdr3_nt: TGTGCCAGCTCACCGTTTGGAGCGGAGGTCTCTGGGGCCAACGTCCTGACTTTC; cdr3_aa: CASSPFGAEVSGANVLTF
v_call: TRBV2; d_call: .; clone_size: few; j_call: TRBJ2-1; cdr3_nt: TGTGCCAGCAGCCGAGTTCGTGAGGGCAATGAGCAGTTCTTC; cdr3_aa: CASSRVREGNEQFF
v_call: TRBV10-3; d_call: TRBD1; clone_size: few; j_call: TRBJ2-3; cdr3_nt: TGTGCCATCAGTGACCCGGGACAGGCCCGTTTAGATACGCAGTATTTT; cdr3_aa: CAISDPGQARLDTQYF
v_call: TRBV12-3/TRBV12-4; d_call: .; clone_size: many; j_call: TRBJ1-5; cdr3_nt: TGTGCCAGCAGCAAACAGGGTAGAGTCAGTCAGCCCCAGCATTTT; cdr3_aa: CASSKQGRVSQPQHF
v_call: TRBV13; d_call: .; clone_size: .; j_call: TRBJ1-1; cdr3_nt: TGTGCCAGCAGCCCCAAGGGCAGGGGGAACACTGAAGCTTTCTTT; cdr3_aa: CASSPKGRGNTEAFF
v_call: TRBV20-1; d_call: TRBD1; clone_size: .; j_call: TRBJ2-5; cdr3_nt: TGCAGTGCTAGAGATGGGACAGGGAAGCGAGAGACCCAGTACTTC; cdr3_aa: CSARDGTGKRETQYF
v_call: TRBV29-1; d_call: TRBD2; clone_size: few; j_call: TRBJ2-3; cdr3_nt: TGCAGCGTTGGCGCTAGCGGGAGGGATAGCACAGATACGCAGTATTTT; cdr3_aa: CSVGASGRDSTDTQYF
v_call: TRBV20-1; d_call: .; clone_size: .; j_call: TRBJ2-3; cdr3_nt: TGCAGTGCTAGAGAGGGGGGGCTAGCGGCAGATACGCAGTATTTT; cdr3_aa: CSAREGGLAADTQYF
v_call: TRBV7-2; d_call: .; clone_size: many; j_call: TRBJ1-1; cdr3_nt: TGTGCCAGCAGCTTAGTAGGCAGACCGAACACTGAAGCTTTCTTT; cdr3_aa: CASSLVGRPNTEAFF
v_call: TRBV29-1; d_call: .; clone_size: few; j_call: TRBJ2-5; cdr3_nt: TGCAGCGTTGTGTTTGCTCAAGAGACCCAGTACTTC; cdr3_aa: CSVVFAQETQYF
v_call: TRBV20-1; d_call: .; clone_size: few; j_call: TRBJ2-6; cdr3_nt: TGCAGTGCTAGAGAGTCAGGAGCCCGGGGGTCTGGGGCCAACGTCCTGACTTTC; cdr3_aa: CSARESGARGSGANVLTF
v_call: TRBV6-1; d_call: TRBD1; clone_size: many; j_call: TRBJ1-1; cdr3_nt: TGTGCCAGCAACCAGGGGGTGAACACTGAAGCTTTCTTT; cdr3_aa: CASNQGVNTEAFF
v_call: TRBV19; d_call: .; clone_size: .; j_call: TRBJ2-1; cdr3_nt: TGTGCCAGTAGCGATGTCTACTACCGCAATGAGCAGTTCTTC; cdr3_aa: CASSDVYYRNEQFF
v_call: TRBV7-9; d_call: TRBD1; clone_size: .; j_call: TRBJ2-5; cdr3_nt: TGTGCCGGGACAGCGGCAGAGACCCAGTACTTC; cdr3_aa: CAGTAAETQYF
v_call: TRBV7-2; d_call: .; clone_size: .; j_call: TRBJ2-7; cdr3_nt: TGTGCCAGCAGCACTCAAATGGGGAGCGCTGAGAGAACCTACGAGCAGTACTTC; cdr3_aa: CASSTQMGSAERTYEQYF
v_call: TRBV5-8; d_call: TRBD2; clone_size: .; j_call: TRBJ2-1; cdr3_nt: TGTGCCAGCAGCCCGCTCGGGACTAGCGGGGGTTTCTTCTACAATGAGCAGTTCTTC; cdr3_aa: CASSPLGTSGGFFYNEQFF
v_call: TRBV7-8; d_call: .; clone_size: many; j_call: TRBJ1-1; cdr3_nt: TGTGCCAGCAGCTTAGAGGAGGGGTTCAACACTGAAGCTTTCTTT; cdr3_aa: CASSLEEGFNTEAFF
v_call: TRBV27; d_call: TRBD2; clone_size: many; j_call: TRBJ2-7; cdr3_nt: TGTGCCAGCAGTAGAAGACTAGCGGGGCCCCCTTTGGAGCAGTACTTC; cdr3_aa: CASSRRLAGPPLEQYF
v_call: TRBV6-1; d_call: .; clone_size: many; j_call: TRBJ1-2; cdr3_nt: TGTGCCAGCAGTTCTCTATCCTTCGGCGGAGGGTATGGCTACACCTTC; cdr3_aa: CASSSLSFGGGYGYTF
v_call: TRBV5-4; d_call: .; clone_size: few; j_call: TRBJ2-7; cdr3_nt: TGTGCCAGCAGCGCACCCACTAGCTACGAGCAGTACTTC; cdr3_aa: CASSAPTSYEQYF
v_call: TRBV24-1; d_call: .; clone_size: many; j_call: TRBJ2-1; cdr3_nt: TGTGCCACCAGTGCTGCCGACAGGACCACCTACAATGAGCAGTTCTTC; cdr3_aa: CATSAADRTTYNEQFF
v_call: TRBV7-2; d_call: .; clone_size: .; j_call: TRBJ2-2; cdr3_nt: TGTGCCAGCAGCTTAGGACCTCCCCCCGGGGAGCTGTTTTTT; cdr3_aa: CASSLGPPPGELFF
v_call: TRBV11-3; d_call: TRBD1; clone_size: many; j_call: TRBJ2-1; cdr3_nt: TGTGCCAGCAGCCTCGCCGGGGCGGGACAGGGGTTCAATGAGCAGTTCTTC; cdr3_aa: CASSLAGAGQGFNEQFF
v_call: TRBV12-3/TRBV12-4; d_call: TRBD2; clone_size: .; j_call: TRBJ2-3; cdr3_nt: TGTGCCAGCAGTCCCCGACTAGCGACAGGCACAGATACGCAGTATTTT; cdr3_aa: CASSPRLATGTDTQYF
v_call: TRBV7-8; d_call: TRBD1; clone_size: .; j_call: TRBJ2-7; cdr3_nt: TGTGCCAGCAGCCCTCCCGGGACAGCGACCTACGAGCAGTACTTC; cdr3_aa: CASSPPGTATYEQYF
v_call: TRBV28; d_call: .; clone_size: many; j_call: TRBJ2-1; cdr3_nt: TGTGCCAGCGCGTTAAGGTTACGGTTCGGTGAGCAGTTCTTC; cdr3_aa: CASALRLRFGEQFF
v_call: TRBV27; d_call: .; clone_size: few; j_call: TRBJ2-7; cdr3_nt: TGTGCCAGCAGCCTACGACAGGCCCACGAGCAGTACTTC; cdr3_aa: CASSLRQAHEQYF
v_call: TRBV27; d_call: TRBD2; clone_size: .; j_call: TRBJ2-7; cdr3_nt: TGTGCCAGCAGTACGGGGACTAGCCCATCCGAGCAGTACTTC; cdr3_aa: CASSTGTSPSEQYF
v_call: TRBV5-6; d_call: .; clone_size: .; j_call: TRBJ1-2; cdr3_nt: TGTGCCAGCAGCTTGGCCCCAGGGGCCGGCTATGGCTACACCTTC; cdr3_aa: CASSLAPGAGYGYTF
v_call: TRBV11-2; d_call: TRBD1; clone_size: many; j_call: TRBJ2-7; cdr3_nt: TGTGCCAGCAGCTCCTTAAACCGGGACAGGGGGCAAAGTAGAAGGTCCTACGAGCAGTACTTC; cdr3_aa: CASSSLNRDRGQSRRSYEQYF
v_call: TRBV19; d_call: .; clone_size: many; j_call: TRBJ2-5; cdr3_nt: TGTGCCAGTAGTATTCCAGGCCGCCAAGAGACCCAGTACTTC; cdr3_aa: CASSIPGRQETQYF
v_call: TRBV7-9; d_call: .; clone_size: many; j_call: TRBJ1-6; cdr3_nt: TGTGCCAGCAGCTTAGGACTGGCGGAGAGCTCCTATAATTCACCCCTCCACTTT; cdr3_aa: CASSLGLAESSYNSPLHF
v_call: TRBV11-2; d_call: .; clone_size: .; j_call: TRBJ1-3; cdr3_nt: TGTGCCAGCAGCCACCCCAGGGTCTCTGGAAACACCATATATTTT; cdr3_aa: CASSHPRVSGNTIYF
v_call: TRBV20-1; d_call: .; clone_size: .; j_call: TRBJ2-5; cdr3_nt: TGCAGTGCTAGAGGGGAGGTCGGAGAGACCCAGTACTTC; cdr3_aa: CSARGEVGETQYF
v_call: TRBV2; d_call: .; clone_size: many; j_call: TRBJ1-5; cdr3_nt: TGTGCCAGCAGTGAAGCAAGGCGGCCTAATCAGCCCCAGCATTTT; cdr3_aa: CASSEARRPNQPQHF
v_call: TRBV6-5; d_call: .; clone_size: .; j_call: TRBJ1-2; cdr3_nt: TGTGCCAGCAGTTACCAAGAATTGGACGGGAACTATGGCTACACCTTC; cdr3_aa: CASSYQELDGNYGYTF
v_call: TRBV7-9; d_call: .; clone_size: .; j_call: TRBJ1-6; cdr3_nt: TGTGCCAGCAGCTTAGAGACAGGACCAAATTCACCCCTCCACTTT; cdr3_aa: CASSLETGPNSPLHF
v_call: TRBV5-8; d_call: .; clone_size: many; j_call: TRBJ2-3; cdr3_nt: TGTGCCAGCAGCTTGGCCAGGTTGTCTAGCACAGATACGCAGTATTTT; cdr3_aa: CASSLARLSSTDTQYF
v_call: TRBV20-1; d_call: .; clone_size: many; j_call: TRBJ2-7; cdr3_nt: TGCAGTGCTAGACCCATATTGCGTTCATTCTACGAGCAGTACTTC; cdr3_aa: CSARPILRSFYEQYF
v_call: TRBV7-3; d_call: TRBD2; clone_size: .; j_call: TRBJ2-5; cdr3_nt: TGTGCCAGCAGCCCCGGGCCCGTTCGCGGGGGAGAGACCCAGTACTTC; cdr3_aa: CASSPGPVRGGETQYF
v_call: TRBV12-3/TRBV12-4; d_call: TRBD2; clone_size: many; j_call: TRBJ2-5; cdr3_nt: TGTGCCAGCAACAAAGCGGGACGGGAGACCCAGTACTTC; cdr3_aa: CASNKAGRETQYF
v_call: TRBV2; d_call: .; clone_size: .; j_call: TRBJ1-1; cdr3_nt: TGTGCCAGCCTCGGAGGGTGGTCAGACACTGAAGCTTTCTTT; cdr3_aa: CASLGGWSDTEAFF
v_call: TRBV20-1; d_call: .; clone_size: many; j_call: TRBJ1-5; cdr3_nt: TGCAGTGCTAGGGACAGTAATTCGCTAGGCAATCAGCCCCAGCATTTT; cdr3_aa: CSARDSNSLGNQPQHF
v_call: TRBV5-1; d_call: .; clone_size: few; j_call: TRBJ2-7; cdr3_nt: TGCGCCAGCAGCTTGGGACAGTCCAGCGACTTCTACGAGCAGTACTTC; cdr3_aa: CASSLGQSSDFYEQYF
v_call: TRBV5-8; d_call: .; clone_size: .; j_call: TRBJ1-1; cdr3_nt: TGTGCCAGCAGCTTTCAGGGGATTTTAACTGAAGCTTTCTTT; cdr3_aa: CASSFQGILTEAFF
v_call: TRBV11-2; d_call: TRBD2; clone_size: many; j_call: TRBJ2-1; cdr3_nt: TGTGCCAGCAGCTTAGATCAAGGACTAGCAGGTCTTAATGAGCAGTTCTTC; cdr3_aa: CASSLDQGLAGLNEQFF
v_call: TRBV11-2; d_call: TRBD2; clone_size: many; j_call: TRBJ2-5; cdr3_nt: TGTGCCAGCAGCTTAAGCTCTGGCGGGAGGGTTGGAGAGACCCAGTACTTC; cdr3_aa: CASSLSSGGRVGETQYF
v_call: TRBV7-9; d_call: .; clone_size: few; j_call: TRBJ1-2; cdr3_nt: TGTGCCAGCAGCTTCGACGGTGACTATGGCTACACCTTC; cdr3_aa: CASSFDGDYGYTF